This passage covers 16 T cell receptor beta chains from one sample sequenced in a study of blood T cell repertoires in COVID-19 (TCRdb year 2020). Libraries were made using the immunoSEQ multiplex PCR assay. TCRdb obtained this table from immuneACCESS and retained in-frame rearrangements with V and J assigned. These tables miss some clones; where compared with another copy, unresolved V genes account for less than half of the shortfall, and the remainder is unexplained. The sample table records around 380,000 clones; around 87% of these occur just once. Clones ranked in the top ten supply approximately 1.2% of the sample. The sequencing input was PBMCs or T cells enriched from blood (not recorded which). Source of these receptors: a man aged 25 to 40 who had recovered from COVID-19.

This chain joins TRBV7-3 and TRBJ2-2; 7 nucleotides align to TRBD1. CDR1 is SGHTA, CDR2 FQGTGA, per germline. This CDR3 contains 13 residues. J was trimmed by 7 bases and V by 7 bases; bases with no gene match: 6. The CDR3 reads CASTTGADGELFF. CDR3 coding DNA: TGTGCCAGCACTACAGGGGCGGACGGGGAGCTGTTTTTT. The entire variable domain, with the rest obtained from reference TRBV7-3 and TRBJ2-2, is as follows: GAGVSQTPSNKVTEKGKYVELRCDPISGHTALYWYRQSLGQGPEFLIYFQGTGAADDSGLPNDRFFAVRPEGSVSTLKIQRTERGDSAVYLCASTTGADGELFFGEGSRLTVL.

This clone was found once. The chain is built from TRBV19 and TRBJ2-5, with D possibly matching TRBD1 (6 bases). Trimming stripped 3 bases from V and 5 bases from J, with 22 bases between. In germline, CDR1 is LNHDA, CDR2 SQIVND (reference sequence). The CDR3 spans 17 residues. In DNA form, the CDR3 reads TGTGCCAGTAGTATTAAATTGACAGGTTTCCAAGTCGAGACCCAGTACTTC. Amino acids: CASSIKLTGFQVETQYF.

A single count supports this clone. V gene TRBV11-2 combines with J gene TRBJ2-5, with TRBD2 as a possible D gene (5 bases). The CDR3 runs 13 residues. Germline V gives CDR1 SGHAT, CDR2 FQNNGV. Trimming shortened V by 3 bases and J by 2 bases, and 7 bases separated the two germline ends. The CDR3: CASSLGEQETQYF. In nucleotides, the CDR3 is TGTGCCAGCAGCTTGGGAGAACAAGAGACCCAGTACTTC.

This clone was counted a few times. The CDR3 protein is CASSQGGQGRETQYF. CDR3 bases: TGTGCCAGCAGCCAAGGGGGGCAGGGCAGGGAGACCCAGTACTTC. V gene TRBV3-1 (or the pseudogene TRBV3-2) combines with J gene TRBJ2-5, with D perhaps matching TRBD1 (6 bases). The CDR3 consists of 15 residues. The germline gives CDR1 LGHDT, CDR2 YNNKEL (reference sequence). Trimming cost V 1 base and J 5 bases, with 14 bases left between them.

The CDR3 sequence is CASSGGGVNGANVLTF. As DNA, the CDR3 is TGTGCCAGCAGCGGAGGGGGCGTGAATGGGGCCAACGTCCTGACTTTC. V gene TRBV7-6 combines with J gene TRBJ2-6, with D maybe TRBD1 (7 bases). The ends were cut back, 5 bases at V and 3 bases at J, with 14 bases in the middle. Looked up from germline, CDR1 is SGHVS and CDR2 is FNYEAQ. CDR3 size: 16 residues.

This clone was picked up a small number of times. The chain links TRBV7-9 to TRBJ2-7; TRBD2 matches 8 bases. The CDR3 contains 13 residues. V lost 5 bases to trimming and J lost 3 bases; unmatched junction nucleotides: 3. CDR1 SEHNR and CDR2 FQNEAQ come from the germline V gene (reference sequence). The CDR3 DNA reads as TGTGCCAGCAGCCCCACTAGCGGCTACGAGCAGTACTTC. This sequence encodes CASSPTSGYEQYF.

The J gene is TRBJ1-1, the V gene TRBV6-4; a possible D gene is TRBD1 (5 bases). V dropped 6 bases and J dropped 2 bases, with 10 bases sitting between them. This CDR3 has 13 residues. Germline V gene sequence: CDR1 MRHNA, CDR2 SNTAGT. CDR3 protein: CASRKTENTEAFF. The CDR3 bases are TGTGCCAGCAGAAAGACAGAAAACACTGAAGCTTTCTTT.

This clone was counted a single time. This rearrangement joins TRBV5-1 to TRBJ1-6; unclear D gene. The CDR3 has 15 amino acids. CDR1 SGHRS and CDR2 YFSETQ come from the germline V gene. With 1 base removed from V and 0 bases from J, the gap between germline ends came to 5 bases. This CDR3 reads CASSLPSSYNSPLHF. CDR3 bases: TGCGCCAGCAGCTTGCCGAGCTCCTATAATTCACCCCTCCACTTT.

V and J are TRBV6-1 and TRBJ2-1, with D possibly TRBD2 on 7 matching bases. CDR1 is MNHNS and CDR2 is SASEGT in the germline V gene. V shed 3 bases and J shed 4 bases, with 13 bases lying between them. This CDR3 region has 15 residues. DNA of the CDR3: TGTGCCAGCAGTGATGGGAGGGGGGCGTACAATGAGCAGTTCTTC. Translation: CASSDGRGAYNEQFF.

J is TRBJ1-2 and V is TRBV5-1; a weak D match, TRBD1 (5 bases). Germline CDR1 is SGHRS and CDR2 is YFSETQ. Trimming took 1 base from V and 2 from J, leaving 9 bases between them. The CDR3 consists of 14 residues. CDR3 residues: CASSLSAGNYGYTF. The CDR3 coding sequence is TGCGCCAGCAGCTTGTCGGCAGGGAACTATGGCTACACCTTC. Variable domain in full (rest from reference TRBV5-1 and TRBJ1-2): KAGVTQTPRYLIKTRGQQVTLSCSPISGHRSVSWYQQTPGQGLQFLFEYFSETQRNKGNFPGRFSGRQFSNSRSEMNVSTLELGDSALYLCASSLSAGNYGYTFGSGTRLTVV.

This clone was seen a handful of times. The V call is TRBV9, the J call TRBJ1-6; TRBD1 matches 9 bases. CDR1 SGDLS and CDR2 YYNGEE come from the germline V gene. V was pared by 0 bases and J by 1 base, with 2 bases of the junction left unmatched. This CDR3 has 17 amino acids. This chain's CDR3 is CASSVATGGSYNSPLHF. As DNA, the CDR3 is TGTGCCAGCAGCGTAGCGACAGGGGGATCCTATAATTCACCCCTCCACTTT.

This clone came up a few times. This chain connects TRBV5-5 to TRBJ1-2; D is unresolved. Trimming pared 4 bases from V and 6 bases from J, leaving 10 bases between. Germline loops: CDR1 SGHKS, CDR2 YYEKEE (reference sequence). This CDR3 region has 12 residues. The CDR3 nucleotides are TGTGCCAGCAGCGGTTCTACAGATGGCTACACCTTC. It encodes CASSGSTDGYTF.

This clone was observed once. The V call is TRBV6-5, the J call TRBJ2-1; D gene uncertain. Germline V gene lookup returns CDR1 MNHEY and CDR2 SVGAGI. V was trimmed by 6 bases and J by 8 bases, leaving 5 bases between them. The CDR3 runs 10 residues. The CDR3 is CASSQDEQFF. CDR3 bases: TGTGCCAGCAGCCAGGATGAGCAGTTCTTC.

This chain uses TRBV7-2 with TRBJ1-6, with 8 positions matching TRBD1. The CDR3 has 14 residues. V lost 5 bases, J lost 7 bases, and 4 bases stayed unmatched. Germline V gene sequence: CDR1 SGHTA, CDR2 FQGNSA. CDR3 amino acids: CASSVGQGNSPLHF. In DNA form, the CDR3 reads TGTGCCAGCAGCGTTGGACAGGGAAATTCACCCCTCCACTTT. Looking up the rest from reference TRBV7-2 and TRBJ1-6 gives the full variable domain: GAGVSQSPSNKVTEKGKDVELRCDPISGHTALYWYRQSLGQGLEFLIYFQGNSAPDKSGLPSDRFSAERTGGSVSTLTIQRTQQEDSAVYLCASSVGQGNSPLHFGNGTRLTVT.

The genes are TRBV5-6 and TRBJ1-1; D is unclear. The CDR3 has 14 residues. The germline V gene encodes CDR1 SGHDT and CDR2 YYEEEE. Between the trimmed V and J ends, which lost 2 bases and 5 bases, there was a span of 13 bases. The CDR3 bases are TGTGCCAGCAGCTTATTAGAGCGGAGGACTGAAGCTTTCTTT. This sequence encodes CASSLLERRTEAFF.

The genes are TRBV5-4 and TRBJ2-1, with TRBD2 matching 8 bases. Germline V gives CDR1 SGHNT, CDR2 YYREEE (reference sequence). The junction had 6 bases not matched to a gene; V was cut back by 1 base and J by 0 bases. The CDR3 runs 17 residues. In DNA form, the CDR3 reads TGTGCCAGCAGCTTGACTAGCGGCCTAAGCTCCTACAATGAGCAGTTCTTC. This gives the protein CASSLTSGLSSYNEQFF.